This T cell receptor (beta chain) appears in the sequencing data of a study of blood T cell repertoires in COVID-19. Study-wide background: COVID-19 samples, acute and convalescent, were from the United States, Italy and Spain. T cells, B-cell-depleted T cells, or PBMCs supplied cDNA or gDNA.

In the original processing: It was from reference gene primer amplification that nucleated cell counts were estimated. Sequenced by immunoSEQ multiplex PCR; TCRdb stores in-frame clones only, minus some. The V and J calls and clone size were taken over from that table, and D and trimming were inferred from the DNA. The sample has some 82,000 clones, around 91% seen once. This CDR3 is built from 21 residues. Germline V gives CDR1 MDHEN, CDR2 SYDVKM. Trimming removed 3 bases from V and 2 bases from J; junction bases left unmatched: 25. The sequenced material came from peripheral blood. This receptor was obtained from a woman aged 50 to 60 in a cohort sampled during active COVID-19. J is TRBJ2-7 and V is TRBV28; 7 bases are a match to TRBD2. CDR3 sequence: CASSFLYPTLGGEGTPYEQYF. The CDR3, as DNA: TGTGCCAGCAGTTTTCTGTACCCGACTCTGGGGGGGGAGGGAACACCCTACGAGCAGTACTTC.